This is a list of T cell receptor beta chains from one sample in a study of tumor and adjacent non-tumor tissue in lung cancer. MiXCR, applied by TCRdb to the multiplex PCR reads, yields one record per CDR3 protein. The table has under 95,000 distinct CDR3 sequences, less than 75% seen once. Specimen: lung tumor tissue. These receptors originate from a man in his 60s with non-small cell lung cancer. Both conserved end residues are part of each CDR3. Each record gives: D gene, clone size, J gene, V gene, CDR3 DNA, CDR3 protein. D genes are given only for firm matches. Only part of the rows carry a size: once, few, many, or a class if the clone is expanded.

- | once | TRBJ2-7 | TRBV6-2/TRBV6-3 | TGTGTCAGCAGCAATACCTACGAGCGGTACTTC | CVSSNTYERYF
- | once | TRBJ1-1 | TRBV5-1 | TGCGCCAGCAGCGCCGACAGGTTGGACACTGAAGCTCTCTTT | CASSADRLDTEALF
- | - | TRBJ1-1 | TRBV11-3 | TGTGCCAGCAGCTTAATGGTTGGGGCTATGAACACTGAAGCTTTCTTT | CASSLMVGAMNTEAFF
- | few | TRBJ1-1 | TRBV12-3/TRBV12-4 | TGTGTTAGCAGCCGGGTGAACACTGAAGCTTTCTTT | CVSSRVNTEAFF
- | - | TRBJ2-7 | TRBV11-3 | TGTGCCAAAAGACGGACTACTACGTCTACTGAGCAGTACTTC | CAKRRTTTSTEQYF
- | - | TRBJ2-3 | TRBV28 | TGTGCCAGCAGCATCCTAAAGTGGGCTAGCACAGATACGCAGTATTTT | CASSILKWASTDTQYF
- | - | TRBJ2-7 | TRBV28 | TGTGCCAGCACGGACCCAATACACGAGCAGTACTTC | CASTDPIHEQYF
TRBD1 | - | TRBJ2-7 | TRBV5-1 | TGCCCCAGCGGCTTGGAAGGCAGGGGGCCCTACGAGCAGTACTTC | CPSGLEGRGPYEQYF
- | - | TRBJ2-5 | TRBV5-4 | TGTGCTAGCAGCTTGGGCTCGCCGCAAGAGACCAAGTACTTC | CASSLGSPQETKYF
TRBD2 | - | TRBJ2-5 | TRBV12-3/TRBV12-4 | TGTGCCACCAGTTTAACACTAGCGGGAGTTACAGAGACCCAGTACTTC | CATSLTLAGVTETQYF
TRBD2 | - | TRBJ2-1 | TRBV30 | TGCGCCTGGAGTCGAGCGGGAACTAATGAGCAGTTCTTC | CAWSRAGTNEQFF
- | many | TRBJ2-1 | TRBV29-1 | TGCAGCCCCCGGGGGCAATGGGGTGAGCAGTTCTTC | CSPRGQWGEQFF
TRBD2 | - | TRBJ2-5 | TRBV29-1 | TGCAGCGTCGGTGGACTAGCGGTAAATACGTACCAAGAGACCCATTACTTC | CSVGGLAVNTYQETHYF
TRBD2 | - | TRBJ2-5 | TRBV11-2 | TGTGCCAACAGCTTACACGGACTAGCCGTCCAAGAGACTCTGTACTTC | CANSLHGLAVQETLYF
- | once | TRBJ2-6 | TRBV6-1 | TGTGCCAATACGGGGTCTACTGGGGCCAACGTCCTGGCTTTC | CANTGSTGANVLAF
- | - | TRBJ1-1 | TRBV11-2 | TGTGCCAGCAGCTCGACGGGACCCGAGTACACTGAAGCTTTATTT | CASSSTGPEYTEALF
TRBD1 | once | TRBJ2-4 | TRBV12-3/TRBV12-4 | TGTGCCAACAGTCCGGACGACAGGGGAGCCAAGAACATTCAGTACTTC | CANSPDDRGAKNIQYF
- | once | TRBJ1-2 | TRBV4-1 | TGCGCCAGCAGCCCCGGGGGATATGAGGGCTACACCTTC | CASSPGGYEGYTF
- | once | TRBJ2-2 | TRBV5-4 | TGTGCCTGCAACTGGCCCGGGACCGGGGAGCTGTTTTTT | CACNWPGTGELFF
- | once | TRBJ1-5 | TRBV4-2 | TGTGCCATCAGCCAAGATTTCGGGAAGAGTAGCAATCAGCCCCAGCATTTT | CAISQDFGKSSNQPQHF
- | - | TRBJ1-5 | TRBV6-6 | TGTGCCAGCAGTTACCCGGGGGATAATCAGCTCCTGCATTTT | CASSYPGDNQLLHF
- | - | TRBJ2-1 | TRBV4-3 | TGCGCCTGCAGCCAACTTAGTATCTTTATTAGGGATGAGCAGTTCTTC | CACSQLSIFIRDEQFF
TRBD1 | - | TRBJ1-1 | TRBV12-3/TRBV12-4 | TGTGCCATCAGGTACGACAGGGTCCAGGGAACTGAAGCTTTCTTT | CAIRYDRVQGTEAFF
TRBD2 | - | TRBJ2-1 | TRBV30 | TGTGCCTGGAGGGTTAGCGGGAGCACTTACAATGAGCAGTTCTTC | CAWRVSGSTYNEQFF
- | once | TRBJ1-1 | TRBV20-1 | TGCAGTGCGGGGGGAATCAACACTGAAGCTTTCTTT | CSAGGINTEAFF
TRBD2 | - | TRBJ2-1 | TRBV29-1 | TGCAGAGTTGACGGAACGGGGGGGTTCAATGAGCAGTTCTTC | CRVDGTGGFNEQFF
- | - | TRBJ2-3 | TRBV4-3 | TGCGCCAGCAGCCAACGTACGGGAGATATGCAGTATTTT | CASSQRTGDMQYF
TRBD1 | - | TRBJ1-2 | TRBV11-3 | TGTGCTAGCAGCTTGACAGGGTCTTGGGGCAACATCTTC | CASSLTGSWGNIF
TRBD1 | - | TRBJ2-3 | TRBV28 | TGTGCCAGCAGGGGACAGGGGGTTCCAGATACGCAGTATTTT | CASRGQGVPDTQYF
TRBD2 | many | TRBJ2-2 | TRBV4-2 | TGTGCCAGCCTAAAGACCGGGACTAGCGGGAGCGAGACGAACACCGGGGAGCTGTTTTTT | CASLKTGTSGSETNTGELFF
- | once | TRBJ2-2 | TRBV4-1 | TGCGACAGCAGCCCAGGGCAAGGACCCGCCGCAGGGGAGCTGTTTTTT | CDSSPGQGPAAGELFF
- | - | TRBJ1-6 | TRBV11-1 | TGTGCCAGTAGCTCCGGGGGGCAATCAACCCTCCACTTT | CASSSGGQSTLHF
- | - | TRBJ2-3 | TRBV29-1 | TGCAGCATTGTTGGTGGCGGGGATAGCACAGATACGCAGTATTTT | CSIVGGGDSTDTQYF
TRBD1 | - | TRBJ1-2 | TRBV12-3/TRBV12-4 | TGTTCCAGTAGTTTAATGCCGGGACAGGGTAACTATGGCTACACCTTC | CSSSLMPGQGNYGYTF
TRBD1 | - | TRBJ1-1 | TRBV6-5 | TGTGCCAGCAGTTACGGGGCCCAGAGTCAGGGACAGGCTTTCTTT | CASSYGAQSQGQAFF
TRBD2 | many | TRBJ2-1 | TRBV15 | TGTGCCACCAGCGAGGGGACTAGCTCTAACAATGAGCAGTTCTTC | CATSEGTSSNNEQFF
TRBD2 | medium-sized | TRBJ2-1 | TRBV11-3 | TGTGCCAGCAGCTTAGTAGGTAGCGGGAGAACCCTATCAGACAATGAGCAGTTCTTC | CASSLVGSGRTLSDNEQFF
- | - | TRBJ2-2 | TRBV6-5 | TGTGCCACTAGTTATACTAGAACCGGGGAGCTGTTTTTT | CATSYTRTGELFF
TRBD1 | - | TRBJ2-3 | TRBV6-6 | TGTGCCAGCAGTTACGGGTGGGACAGTTTCTACGCAGATACGCAGTATTTT | CASSYGWDSFYADTQYF
- | - | TRBJ2-5 | TRBV25-1 | TGTGCCAGCAGTGAATGGGGCAGAGAAGAGACCCAGTACTTC | CASSEWGREETQYF
- | - | TRBJ2-5 | TRBV5-1 | TGCGCCAGCAGCAGTACCGGTCTAACGTGGGAGACCCAGTACTTC | CASSSTGLTWETQYF
- | - | TRBJ1-2 | TRBV7-9 | TGTGCCAGCAGCCCGTCAGGGGACGGCTACACCTTC | CASSPSGDGYTF